The following is a TCR beta chain sequence with its context. Its antigen remains unidentified. This record comes from a study of CD8+ T cells in alopecia areata. Whole-study results and caveats: Sequencing of scalp tissue also captures the resident alphabeta T cells of normal skin.

Indicated treatment: oral pan-JAK inhibitor, 5-10 mg twice daily. Trimming left V 11 bases short and J 5 bases short, with 9 bases between. Germline CDR1 reads SEHNR; CDR2 reads FQNEAQ (reference sequence). There are 11 residues in the CDR3. cDNA serving as the sequencing template came from extracted, reverse transcribed RNA. Profiled with immunoSEQ multiplex PCR; TCRdb holds only in-frame clones, not every one. The sample has roughly 100,000 clones, 85% to 90% seen once. V and J are TRBV7-9 and TRBJ1-4; D unclear. The source is a human donor with alopecia areata. The source was CD8+ T cells sorted from blood, collected at approximately week 30, from a patient treated with tofacitinib. The CDR3 region is CAAKINEKLFF. The CDR3 coding sequence is TGTGCCGCCAAGATCAATGAAAAACTGTTTTTT.